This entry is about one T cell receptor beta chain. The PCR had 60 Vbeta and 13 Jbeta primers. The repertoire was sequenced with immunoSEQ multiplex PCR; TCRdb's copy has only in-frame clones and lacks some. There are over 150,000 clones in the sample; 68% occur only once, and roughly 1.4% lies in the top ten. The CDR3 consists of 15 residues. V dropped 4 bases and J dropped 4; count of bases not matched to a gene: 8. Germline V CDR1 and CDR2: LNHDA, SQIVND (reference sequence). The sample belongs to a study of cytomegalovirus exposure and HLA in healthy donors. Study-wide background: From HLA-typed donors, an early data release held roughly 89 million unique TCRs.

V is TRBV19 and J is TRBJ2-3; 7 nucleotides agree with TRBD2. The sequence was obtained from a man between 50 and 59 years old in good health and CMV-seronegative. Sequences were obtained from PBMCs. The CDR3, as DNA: TGTGCCAGTAGTACGACTAGCCCGGCAGCAGATACGCAGTATTTT. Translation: CASSTTSPAADTQYF. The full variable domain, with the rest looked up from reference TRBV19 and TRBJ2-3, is DGGITQSPKYLFRKEGQNVTLSCEQNLNHDAMYWYRQDPGQGLRLIYYSQIVNDFQKGDIAEGYSVSREKKESFPLTVTSAQKNPTAFYLCASSTTSPAADTQYFGPGTRLTVL.